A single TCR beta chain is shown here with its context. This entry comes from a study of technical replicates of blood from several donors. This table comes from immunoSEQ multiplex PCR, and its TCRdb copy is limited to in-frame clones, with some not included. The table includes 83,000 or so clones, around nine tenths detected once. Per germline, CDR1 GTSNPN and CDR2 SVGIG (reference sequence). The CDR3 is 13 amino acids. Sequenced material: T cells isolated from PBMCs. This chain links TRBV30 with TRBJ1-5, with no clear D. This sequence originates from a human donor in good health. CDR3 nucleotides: TGTGCGTCCGGGGAGGGTGGCAATCAGCCCCAGCATTTT. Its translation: CASGEGGNQPQHF.